These 20 T cell receptor beta chains share one sample of origin, sequenced in a study of CD8+ T cells in alopecia areata (dated by TCRdb to the late 2010s). The time point label for this specimen denotes: about 25 weeks on oral tofacitinib. In light of the paper, this sample's treatment or condition label describes: oral pan-JAK inhibitor, 5-10 mg twice daily. Library preparation used the immunoSEQ multiplex PCR assay. RNA was extracted from all samples and reverse transcribed into cDNA, which served as template for TCR sequencing. TCRdb stores this immuneACCESS table with in-frame sequences only. Part of the clones is absent; in the studies checked, under half of the shortfall reflects unresolved V genes, and no reason is known for the rest. This sample gives 150,000 to 200,000 clones in total; more than 50% of them show up just once. Over 1% of the sample is held by the ten biggest clonotypes.

Sequenced here: CD4+ T cells sorted from blood, sampled at week 24, from a patient treated with tofacitinib. The receptors come from a human donor with alopecia areata.

The V and J genes are TRBV29-1 and TRBJ2-3, with 12 bases aligning to TRBD2. Germline CDR1 and CDR2: SQVTM and ANQGSEA. The CDR3 covers 14 residues. The V segment lost 2 bases and the J segment 6 bases; nucleotides outside the gene matches: 3. The CDR3 is CSVELAGGIDTQYF. CDR3 bases: TGCAGCGTTGAACTAGCGGGGGGGATCGATACGCAGTATTTT.

A few counts support this clone. The chain has TRBV30 and TRBJ2-1; D is possibly TRBD1 (6 bases). The ends were cut back, 0 bases at V and 6 bases at J, with 9 bases in the middle. Germline values: CDR1 GTSNPN, CDR2 SVGIG (reference sequence). CDR3 size: 13 residues. In DNA form, the CDR3 reads TGTGCCTGGAGTGTACAAGGGGGCAATGAGCAGTTCTTC. Translated, it gives CAWSVQGGNEQFF.

This chain uses TRBV11-2 with TRBJ1-5; TRBD1 aligns across 7 bases. V shed 3 bases and J 2 bases; nucleotides not matched to a gene: 1. The V gene's germline CDR1 is SGHAT and CDR2 FQNNGV. The CDR3 is 14 residues long. In DNA, the CDR3 is TGTGCCAGCAGCTTTGGACAGGGCAATCAGCCCCAGCATTTT. This translates into CASSFGQGNQPQHF.

There are a few counts of this clone. V and J are TRBV19 and TRBJ2-1; D is possibly TRBD2 (6 bases). The CDR3 is 17 amino acids. CDR1 is LNHDA, CDR2 SQIVND, per germline (reference sequence). V lost 5 bases, J lost 7 bases, and 24 bases lay in between. The CDR3 sequence: CASSSPTGLLNGNEQFF. The CDR3, as DNA: TGTGCCAGTAGTTCCCCTACTGGACTACTCAATGGAAATGAGCAGTTCTTC.

The J gene is TRBJ2-3, the V gene TRBV2, with 10 bases fitting TRBD2. J lost 8 bases, V lost 6 bases, and 5 bases had no gene match. CDR1 and CDR2 from the germline V gene are SNHLY and FYNNEI. The CDR3 length is 13 residues. Here the CDR3 reads CASRRASGGTQYF. The CDR3 coding sequence is TGTGCCAGCAGGAGGGCTAGCGGGGGTACGCAGTATTTT.

The V and J genes are TRBV10-3 and TRBJ2-3; D possibly corresponds to TRBD2 (5 bases). CDR3 size: 14 residues. Trimming stripped 2 bases from V and 3 bases from J, with 9 bases between. The V gene's germline CDR1 is ENHRY and CDR2 SYGVKD. CDR3 DNA: TGTGCCATCAGTGAGGAGATAGCGACAGATACGCAGTATTTT. It translates to CAISEEIATDTQYF.

This clone was counted between two and nine times. The V and J genes are TRBV4-1 and TRBJ2-5; 8 positions match TRBD2. CDR3 size: 17 residues. CDR1 is MGHRA and CDR2 is YSYEKL in the germline V gene. J gave up 1 base and V 0 bases, and 7 bases lay outside the gene matches. CDR3: CASSQDPSGGLQETQYF. Here the CDR3 DNA reads TGCGCCAGCAGCCAAGACCCCAGCGGGGGCCTCCAAGAGACCCAGTACTTC.

The chain combines TRBV7-2 with TRBJ2-7; 14 nucleotides match TRBD2. The germline CDR1 and CDR2 sequences are SGHTA and FQGNSA. The V gene end was trimmed by 1 base and the J gene end by 0 bases; junction bases not matched to a gene: 8. CDR3 length: 19 amino acids. The CDR3 sequence: CASSLGGGLAGVSSYEQYF. The CDR3 nucleotides read TGTGCCAGCAGCTTAGGCGGGGGACTAGCGGGGGTGAGCTCCTACGAGCAGTACTTC.

The rearrangement uses TRBV27 and TRBJ1-2; D not resolved. Trimming removed 6 bases from V and 8 bases from J, with 19 bases in between. In germline, CDR1 is MNHEY, CDR2 SMNVEV (reference sequence). This CDR3 is built from 14 residues. The CDR3 is CASSPFYTRGGYTF. Written as DNA, the CDR3 is TGTGCCAGCAGCCCTTTTTACACTCGTGGCGGCTACACCTTC.

The V gene is TRBV11-2, the J gene TRBJ2-7; 10 bases are a match to TRBD2. The J call could be wrong; TRBJ2-1 is a better fit for the DNA end. Germline V CDR1 and CDR2: SGHAT, FQNNGV. CDR3 length: 16 residues. In DNA form, the CDR3 reads TGTGCCAGCAGGTTAAGCATAGCGGGGGGCATTAATGAGCAGTTCTTC. It specifies CASRLSIAGGINEQFF.

This sequence joins TRBV5-6 and TRBJ1-5, with TRBD1 matching over 8 bases. This CDR3 spans 17 amino acids. Germline CDR1 reads SGHDT; CDR2 reads YYEEEE. J was trimmed by 7 bases and V by 2 bases; bases with no gene match: 14. The CDR3 DNA is TGTGCCAGCAGCTTAGGGTCAGGGGGCCGCTCAGGACAGCCCCAGCATTTT. This translates into CASSLGSGGRSGQPQHF.

V is TRBV4-3 and J is TRBJ2-7, with a weak D call TRBD2 (5 bases). Germline loops: CDR1 LGHNA, CDR2 YSLEER. The CDR3 spans 17 residues. Trimming stripped 4 bases from V and 0 bases from J, with 19 bases between. The CDR3 sequence is CASSPRTLRRYSYEQYF. The CDR3 nucleotides are TGCGCCAGCAGCCCCAGGACTCTTAGGCGCTACTCCTACGAGCAGTACTTC.

There are a few counts of this clone. The genes are TRBV19 and TRBJ2-1, with a tentative D call TRBD1 (6 bases). Germline V CDR1 and CDR2: LNHDA, SQIVND (reference sequence). Trimming shortened V by 5 bases and J by 10 bases, and 18 bases separated the two germline ends. The CDR3 length is 14 residues. CDR3 DNA sequence: TGTGCCAGTAGTCTGCAAGGGGGACCTGGGGAGCAGTTCTTC. Protein product: CASSLQGGPGEQFF.

The J gene is TRBJ1-1, the V gene TRBV5-1; unclear D gene. Between the trimmed V and J ends, which lost 4 bases and 2 bases, there was a span of 12 bases. CDR1 is SGHRS, CDR2 YFSETQ, per germline. The CDR3 loop spans 14 amino acids. The CDR3: CASSPKDGNTEAFF. The CDR3 DNA reads TGCGCCAGCAGCCCCAAGGACGGAAACACTGAAGCTTTCTTT. Full variable domain (rest looked up from reference TRBV5-1 and TRBJ1-1): KAGVTQTPRYLIKTRGQQVTLSCSPISGHRSVSWYQQTPGQGLQFLFEYFSETQRNKGNFPGRFSGRQFSNSRSEMNVSTLELGDSALYLCASSPKDGNTEAFFGQGTRLTVV.

The gene calls are TRBV30 and TRBJ2-7, with 9 bases fitting TRBD2. The CDR3 contains 11 residues. The germline gives CDR1 GTSNPN, CDR2 SVGIG (reference sequence). Trimming cost V 5 bases and J 8 bases; bases outside gene matches: 4. The CDR3 DNA sequence: TGTGCCTGGTTAGCTAGCGGGAAGCAGTACTTC. Its translation: CAWLASGKQYF.

The chain carries TRBV27 and TRBJ1-1; D gene uncertain. The CDR3 length is 15 residues. V lost 5 bases, J lost 10 bases, and 23 bases lay in between. The germline V gene encodes CDR1 MNHEY and CDR2 SMNVEV (reference sequence). This CDR3 is CASSRISAVSPAAFF. CDR3 DNA: TGTGCCAGCAGTCGCATCAGTGCAGTCTCGCCGGCAGCTTTCTTT.

The chain joins TRBV7-2 to TRBJ2-5; 7 bases map to TRBD1. There are 15 residues in the CDR3. V dropped 0 bases and J dropped 5; count of bases not matched to a gene: 6. The germline V gene has CDR1 SGHTA and CDR2 FQGNSA. CDR3 bases: TGTGCCAGCAGCTTAGCGACAGGGTCGGGTGAGACCCAGTACTTC. Its translation is CASSLATGSGETQYF.

The rearrangement joins TRBV6-6 to TRBJ2-4; D unclear. The CDR3 consists of 16 residues. Germline assignment: CDR1 MNHNY and CDR2 SVGAGI (reference sequence). V shed 2 bases and J shed 0 bases, with 11 bases lying between them. CDR3 sequence reads: CASSYASSIAKNIQYF. CDR3 coding DNA: TGTGCCAGCAGTTACGCTTCCAGTATAGCCAAAAACATTCAGTACTTC.

The chain joins TRBV19 to TRBJ2-2, with unresolved D. Germline CDR1 LNHDA, CDR2 SQIVND (reference sequence). The length of the CDR3 is 10 residues. The CDR3 sequence: CEHHTGELFF. In nucleotides, the CDR3 is TGTGAACACCACACCGGGGAGCTGTTTTTT.

V gene TRBV30 combines with J gene TRBJ1-1; perhaps TRBD1 as D (5 bases). This CDR3 is built from 15 residues. Germline CDR1 and CDR2: GTSNPN and SVGIG (reference sequence). The V and J ends lost 4 bases and 0 bases respectively, with 15 bases between them. Here the CDR3 DNA reads TGTGCCTGGATGCCCTGGGACCTCATGAACACTGAAGCTTTCTTT. The encoded protein is CAWMPWDLMNTEAFF.